This entry describes one T cell receptor (beta chain). Its specific antigen is unknown. Per-nucleotide qualities are absent, and no much larger clonotype sits a single base away. These data are taken from a study of graft-versus-host responses after intestinal transplantation (dated by TCRdb to about 2021). Describing the broader study: Recipients received multivisceral, liver-intestinal, or isolated intestinal transplants. A peak of at least 4% donor T cells among recipient peripheral blood mononuclear cells was the definition used for donor T cell macrochimerism. Of the 20 to 30 intestinal transplant recipients enrolled in the cohort, one of whom was a retransplant, a few patients without pretransplant specimens were excluded. After intestinal transplantation, graft-versus-host and host-versus-graft alloreactive T cell clones were followed in the graft, circulation and bone marrow using bulk TCR-beta CDR3 sequencing. Rather than being sequenced by the commercial service, samples from a few later patients were sequenced in-house on an Illumina MiSeq and processed with MiXCR. To identify alloreactive clones, pre-transplant mixed lymphocyte reaction products were sequenced and then compared with unstimulated pre-transplant donor and recipient T cells. All recipients received anti-thymocyte globulin induction followed by maintenance tacrolimus and steroids for approximately 3 years.

Overall results and qualifications from the work: The conclusions were limited by the relatively low number and heterogeneity of the intestinal transplant patients. GvH clones were found in recipient bone marrow, and some of the GvH clones appeared earlier in ileal mucosa or blood, which is consistent with an intestinal mucosal origin. Patients with donor T cell macrochimerism had high GvH to HvG T cell clonal ratios in their allografts. Peak levels of circulating GvH clones were associated with declines in HvG clones early after transplant.

Preparation of the library involved the immunoSEQ multiplex PCR assay. For most patients, genomic DNA was isolated using the Qiagen DNeasy Blood and Tissue Kit and was shipped frozen to Adaptive Biotechnologies for TCR sequencing. For most patients, high-throughput TCR-beta CDR3 sequencing of genomic DNA was performed by Adaptive Biotechnologies. The authors' pipeline ran thus. TCR sequencing data for 15 to 20 patients were retrieved from Adaptive's ImmunoSEQ software; a few other patients were processed with MiXCR and VDJtools. To correct CD4 versus CD8 sorting errors, any sequence found in both subsets at a frequency ratio below 5:1 was removed. CDR3 nucleotide sequences shared between donor and recipient were removed because their origin could not be assigned. To be classed as alloreactive, a clone needed at least 2-fold expansion over unstimulated cells and a minimum CFSE-low frequency of 0.002% (template counts) or 0.001% (read counts). Clones were considered mappable if detected in sequenced pre-transplant spleen, lymph node, or MLR CFSE-low populations of the donor or recipient. Cumulative frequency of alloreactive clones was calculated as a percentage of all sequences weighted by copy number. The table was pulled from immuneACCESS by TCRdb, which kept in-frame rearrangements only. Such tables lose some clones; where checked, under half of the loss comes from unresolved V genes, and the rest has no known cause. D and trimming were read from the DNA, whereas the V and J calls and clone size are those reported in that table. Recorded for this sample are over 75,000 clones; about 85% of them occurred a single time. The ten largest clonotypes hold more than 0.25% of the sample.

The CDR3, from cysteine to phenylalanine, totals 14 residues. Only CDR3 DNA remains: 42 bases, in frame from the first base. Here V drops 3 bases and J drops 5 bases, and the junction holds 4 bases not matched to any gene. For CDR1 and CDR2, the germline V gene (reference sequence) lists LNHDA and SQIVND. The meaning of the sample's time point label: cells obtained before transplantation from donor or recipient. CD3+CD4+ and CD3+CD8+ populations were FACS-sorted from unstimulated pre-transplant donor and recipient cells taken from spleen or lymph nodes. The chain joins TRBV19 to TRBJ2-5; 9 bases in the junction line up with TRBD2. This TCR was recovered from a human donor who was the organ donor for an intestinal transplant. The material sequenced was unstimulated CD4+ T cells sorted from spleen or lymph node cells, taken before transplant. The DNA reads TGTGCCAGTAGTATTAGCGGGAGAGTGGAGACCCAGTACTTC. Its translation is CASSISGRVETQYF.